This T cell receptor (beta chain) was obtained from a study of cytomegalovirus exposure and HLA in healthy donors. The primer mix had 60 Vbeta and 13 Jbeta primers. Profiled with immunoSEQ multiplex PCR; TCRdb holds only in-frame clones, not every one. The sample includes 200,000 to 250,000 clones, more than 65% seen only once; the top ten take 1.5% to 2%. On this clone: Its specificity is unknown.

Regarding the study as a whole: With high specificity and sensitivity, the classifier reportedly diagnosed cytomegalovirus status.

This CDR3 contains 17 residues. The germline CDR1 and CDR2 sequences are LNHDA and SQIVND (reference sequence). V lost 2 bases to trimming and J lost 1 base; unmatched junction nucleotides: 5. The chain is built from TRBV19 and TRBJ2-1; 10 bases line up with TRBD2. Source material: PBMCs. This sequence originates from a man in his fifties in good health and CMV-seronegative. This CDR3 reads CASSISGRGSSYNEQFF. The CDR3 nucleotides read TGTGCCAGTAGTATAAGCGGGAGGGGATCGTCCTACAATGAGCAGTTCTTC.